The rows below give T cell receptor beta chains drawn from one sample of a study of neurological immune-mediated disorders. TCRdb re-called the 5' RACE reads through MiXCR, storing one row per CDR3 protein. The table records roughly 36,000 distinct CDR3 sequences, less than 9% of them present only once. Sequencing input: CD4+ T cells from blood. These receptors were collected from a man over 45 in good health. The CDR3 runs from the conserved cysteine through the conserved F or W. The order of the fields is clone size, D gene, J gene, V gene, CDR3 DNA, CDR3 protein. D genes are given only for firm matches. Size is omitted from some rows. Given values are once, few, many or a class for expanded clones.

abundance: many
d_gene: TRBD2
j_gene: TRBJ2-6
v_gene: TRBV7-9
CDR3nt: TGTGCCAGCAGCTTTGCGGGAGGATACTCTGGGGCCAACGTCCTGACTTTC
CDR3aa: CASSFAGGYSGANVLTF

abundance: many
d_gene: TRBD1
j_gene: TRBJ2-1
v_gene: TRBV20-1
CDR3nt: TGCAGTGCTAGAGCGAGACAGGGAAGGAGTGAGCAGTTCTTC
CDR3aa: CSARARQGRSEQFF

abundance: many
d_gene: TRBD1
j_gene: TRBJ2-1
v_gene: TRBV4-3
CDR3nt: TGCGCCAGCAGCCAAGGTGGCCGGGACAGGTACTTCTTC
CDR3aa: CASSQGGRDRYFF

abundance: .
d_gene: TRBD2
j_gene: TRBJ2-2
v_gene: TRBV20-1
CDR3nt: TGCAGTGCTAGAGATCGAATAGCGGGAGGGATGAACACCGGGGAGCTGTTTTTT
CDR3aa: CSARDRIAGGMNTGELFF

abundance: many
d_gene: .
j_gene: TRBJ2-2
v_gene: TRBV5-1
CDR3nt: TGCGCCAGCAGCTTGGCCGTCCAGGGGACCGGGGAGCTGTTTTTT
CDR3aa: CASSLAVQGTGELFF

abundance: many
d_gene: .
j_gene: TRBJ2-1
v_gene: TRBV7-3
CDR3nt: TGTGCCAGCAGCTTAACACCGGGAGATAGCTCCTACAATGAGCAGTTCTTC
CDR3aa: CASSLTPGDSSYNEQFF

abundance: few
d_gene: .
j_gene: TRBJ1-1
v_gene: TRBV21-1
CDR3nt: TGTGCCAGCAGCACGAAAGGGACAGAGAACACTGAAGCTTTCTTT
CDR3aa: CASSTKGTENTEAFF

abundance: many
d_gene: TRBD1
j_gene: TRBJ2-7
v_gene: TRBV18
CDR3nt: TGTGCCAGCTCACAGGGGGCAAACTCCTACGAGCAGTACTTC
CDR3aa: CASSQGANSYEQYF

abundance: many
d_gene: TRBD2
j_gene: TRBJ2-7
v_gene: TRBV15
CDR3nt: TGTGCCACCAGCAGAGAGCGGGGGTCCCTTGGGGAGCAGTACTTC
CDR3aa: CATSRERGSLGEQYF

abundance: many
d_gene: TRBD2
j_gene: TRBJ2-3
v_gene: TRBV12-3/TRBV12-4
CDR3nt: TGTGCCAGCCAACGAGCGGGGTTCCTCACAGATACGCAGTATTTT
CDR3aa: CASQRAGFLTDTQYF

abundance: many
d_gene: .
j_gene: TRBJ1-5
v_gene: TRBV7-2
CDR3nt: TGTGCCAGCAGCTTAGATGGACGTTACCAGCCCCAGCATTTT
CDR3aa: CASSLDGRYQPQHF

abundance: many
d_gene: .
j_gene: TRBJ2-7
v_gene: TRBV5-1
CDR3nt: TGCGCCAGCAGCTTTAGCGGTTCCTACGAGCAGTACTTC
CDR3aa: CASSFSGSYEQYF

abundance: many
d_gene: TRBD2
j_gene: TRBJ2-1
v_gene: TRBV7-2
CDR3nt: TGTGCCAGCAGCCCGAGGACTAGCGGGAGGAATGAGCAGTTCTTC
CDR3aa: CASSPRTSGRNEQFF

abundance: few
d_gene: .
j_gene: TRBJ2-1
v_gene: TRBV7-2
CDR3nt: TGTGCCAGCAGCCGGCTGATTTTCGGGACAACCGACAATGAGCAGTTCTTC
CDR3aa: CASSRLIFGTTDNEQFF

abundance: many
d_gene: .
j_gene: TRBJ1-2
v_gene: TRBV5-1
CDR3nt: TGCGCCAGCAGCTTGGGTATTGTAAGGACTACTAACTATGGCTACACCTTC
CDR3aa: CASSLGIVRTTNYGYTF

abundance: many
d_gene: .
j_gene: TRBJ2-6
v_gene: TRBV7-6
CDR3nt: TGTGCCAGCAGCTTACGAAGGGCCTCTGGGGCCAACGTCCTGACTTTC
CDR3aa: CASSLRRASGANVLTF

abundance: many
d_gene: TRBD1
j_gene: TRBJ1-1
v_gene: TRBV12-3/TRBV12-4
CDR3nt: TGTGCCAGCAGACGAGATTTGACAGGGGGCACTGAAGCTTTCTTT
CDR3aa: CASRRDLTGGTEAFF

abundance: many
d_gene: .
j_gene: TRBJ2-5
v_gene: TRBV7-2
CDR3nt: TGTGCCAGCAGCCCACAAGGAAAGACCCAGTACTTC
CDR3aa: CASSPQGKTQYF

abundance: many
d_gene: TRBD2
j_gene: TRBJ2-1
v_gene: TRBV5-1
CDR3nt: TGCGCCAGCAGCTTGGGACTAGCGGCCTCCTACAATGAGCAGTTCTTC
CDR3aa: CASSLGLAASYNEQFF

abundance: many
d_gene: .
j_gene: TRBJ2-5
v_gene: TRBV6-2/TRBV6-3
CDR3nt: TGTGCCAGCAGTTCCCGACAGGTTCAGTACTTC
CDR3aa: CASSSRQVQYF

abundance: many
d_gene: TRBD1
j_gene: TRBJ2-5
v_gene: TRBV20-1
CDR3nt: TGCAGTGCTCCAAGCCAAGACAGGGGGGAGACCCAGTACTTC
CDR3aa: CSAPSQDRGETQYF

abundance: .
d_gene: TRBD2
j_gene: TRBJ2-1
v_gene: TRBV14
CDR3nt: TGTGCCAGCAGCCGAACTAGATCGCTAGCGGTTGAGCAGTTCTTC
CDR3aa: CASSRTRSLAVEQFF

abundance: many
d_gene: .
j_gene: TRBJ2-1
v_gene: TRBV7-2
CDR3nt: TGTGCCAGCTGCCTAGAGATCACCCATGAGCAGTTCTTC
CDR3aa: CASCLEITHEQFF

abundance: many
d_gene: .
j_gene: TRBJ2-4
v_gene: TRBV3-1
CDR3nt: TGTGCCAGCAGCGATAGACAGGGAGGCATTCAGTACTTC
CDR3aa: CASSDRQGGIQYF

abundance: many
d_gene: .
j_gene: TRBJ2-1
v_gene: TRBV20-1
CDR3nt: TGCAGTGCTAGTAATAGCCGGGGTGTGCTCTACAATGAGCAGTTCTTC
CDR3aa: CSASNSRGVLYNEQFF

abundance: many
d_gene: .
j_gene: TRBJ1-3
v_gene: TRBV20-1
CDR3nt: TGCAGTGCGACCGGGACAGGAAACACCATATATTTT
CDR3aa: CSATGTGNTIYF